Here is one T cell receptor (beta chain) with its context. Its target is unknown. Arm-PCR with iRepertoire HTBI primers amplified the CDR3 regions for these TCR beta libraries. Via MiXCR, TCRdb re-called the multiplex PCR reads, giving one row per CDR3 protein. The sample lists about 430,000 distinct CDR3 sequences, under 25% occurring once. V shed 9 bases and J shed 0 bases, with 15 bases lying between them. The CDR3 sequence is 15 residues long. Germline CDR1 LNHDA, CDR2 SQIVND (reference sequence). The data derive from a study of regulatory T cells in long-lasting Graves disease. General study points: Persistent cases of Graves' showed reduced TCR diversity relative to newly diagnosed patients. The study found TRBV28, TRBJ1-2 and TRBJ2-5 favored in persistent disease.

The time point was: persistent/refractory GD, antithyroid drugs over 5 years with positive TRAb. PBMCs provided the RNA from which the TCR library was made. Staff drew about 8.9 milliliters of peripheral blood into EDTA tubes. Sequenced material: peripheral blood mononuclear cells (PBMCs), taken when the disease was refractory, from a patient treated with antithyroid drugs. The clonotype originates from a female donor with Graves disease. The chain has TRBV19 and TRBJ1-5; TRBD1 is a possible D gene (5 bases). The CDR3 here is CASGLGRYSNQPQHF. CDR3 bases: TGTGCCAGCGGGCTGGGACGATATAGCAATCAGCCCCAGCATTTT.